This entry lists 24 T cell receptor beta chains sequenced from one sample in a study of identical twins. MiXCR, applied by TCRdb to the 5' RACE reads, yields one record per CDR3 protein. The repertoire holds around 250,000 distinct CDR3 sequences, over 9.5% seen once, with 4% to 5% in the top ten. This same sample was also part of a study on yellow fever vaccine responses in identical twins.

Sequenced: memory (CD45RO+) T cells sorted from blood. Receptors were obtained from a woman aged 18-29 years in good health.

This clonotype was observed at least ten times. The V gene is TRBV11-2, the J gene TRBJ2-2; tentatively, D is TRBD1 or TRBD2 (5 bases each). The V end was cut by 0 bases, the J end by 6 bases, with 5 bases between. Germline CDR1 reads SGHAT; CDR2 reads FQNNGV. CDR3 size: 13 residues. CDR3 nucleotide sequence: TGTGCCAGCAGCTTAGAGGGGGCCGGGGAGCTGTTTTTT. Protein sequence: CASSLEGAGELFF.

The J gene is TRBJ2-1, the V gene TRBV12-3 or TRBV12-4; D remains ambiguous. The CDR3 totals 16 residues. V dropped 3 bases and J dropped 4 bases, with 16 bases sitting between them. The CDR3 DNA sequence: TGTGCCAGCAGTTTTTGGAAGCTTTGGGGTTACAATGAGCAGTTCTTC. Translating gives CASSFWKLWGYNEQFF.

CDR3 bases: TGTGCCAGCAGTTTAAGGGTCCCACATGAGCAGTTCTTC. The encoded protein is CASSLRVPHEQFF. This chain connects TRBV28 to TRBJ2-1; D unresolved. This CDR3 is built from 13 residues. Trimming removed 2 bases at V and 8 bases at J, with 10 bases between. Germline CDR1 MDHEN, CDR2 SYDVKM.

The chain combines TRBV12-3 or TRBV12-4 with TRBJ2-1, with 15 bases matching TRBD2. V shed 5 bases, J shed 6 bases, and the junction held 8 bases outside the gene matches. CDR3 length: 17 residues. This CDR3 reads CASSPGLAGGAFNEQFF. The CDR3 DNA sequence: TGTGCCAGCAGTCCGGGACTAGCGGGAGGCGCTTTCAATGAGCAGTTCTTC.

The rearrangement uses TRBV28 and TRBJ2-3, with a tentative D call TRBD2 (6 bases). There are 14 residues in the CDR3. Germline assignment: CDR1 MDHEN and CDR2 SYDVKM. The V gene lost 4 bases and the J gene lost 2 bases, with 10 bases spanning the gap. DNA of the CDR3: TGTGCCAGCAGTTCGGGACTGTTCACAGATACGCAGTATTTT. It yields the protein CASSSGLFTDTQYF.

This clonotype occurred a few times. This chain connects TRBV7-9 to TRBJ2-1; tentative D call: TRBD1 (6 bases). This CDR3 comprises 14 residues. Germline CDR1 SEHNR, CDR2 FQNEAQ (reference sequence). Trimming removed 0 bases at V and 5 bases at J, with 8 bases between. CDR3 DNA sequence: TGTGCCAGCAGCTTAGCGGGGGCCGACAATGAGCAGTTCTTC. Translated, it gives CASSLAGADNEQFF.

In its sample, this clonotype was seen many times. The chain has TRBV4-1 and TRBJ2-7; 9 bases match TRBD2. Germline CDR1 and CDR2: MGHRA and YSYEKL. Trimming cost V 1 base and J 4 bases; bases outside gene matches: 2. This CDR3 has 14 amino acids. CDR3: CASSQGLAGYEQYF. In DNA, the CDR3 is TGCGCCAGCAGCCAAGGCCTAGCGGGATACGAGCAGTACTTC.

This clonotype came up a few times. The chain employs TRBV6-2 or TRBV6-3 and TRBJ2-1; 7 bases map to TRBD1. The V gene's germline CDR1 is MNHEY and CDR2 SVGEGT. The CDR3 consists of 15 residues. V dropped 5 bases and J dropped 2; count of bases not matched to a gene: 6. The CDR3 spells CASSLFGTAYNEQFF. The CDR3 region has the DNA TGTGCCAGCAGTCTCTTCGGGACAGCCTACAATGAGCAGTTCTTC.

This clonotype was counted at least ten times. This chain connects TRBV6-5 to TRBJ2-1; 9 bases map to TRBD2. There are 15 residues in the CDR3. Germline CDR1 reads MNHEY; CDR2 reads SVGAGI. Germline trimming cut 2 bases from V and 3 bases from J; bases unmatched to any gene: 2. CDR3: CASSYAGGNYNEQFF. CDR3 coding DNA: TGTGCCAGCAGTTACGCGGGGGGGAACTACAATGAGCAGTTCTTC.

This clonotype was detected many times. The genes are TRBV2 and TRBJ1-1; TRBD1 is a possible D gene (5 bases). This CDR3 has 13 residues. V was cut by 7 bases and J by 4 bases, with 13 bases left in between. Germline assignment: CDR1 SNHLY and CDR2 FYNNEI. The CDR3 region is CASTGDFGTEAFF. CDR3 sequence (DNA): TGTGCCAGCACGGGGGATTTTGGCACTGAAGCTTTCTTT.

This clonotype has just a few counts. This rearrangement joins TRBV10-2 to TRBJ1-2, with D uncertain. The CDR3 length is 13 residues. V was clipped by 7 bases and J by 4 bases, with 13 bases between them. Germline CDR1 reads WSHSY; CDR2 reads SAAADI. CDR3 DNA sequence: TGCGCCAGCATCGCAAAAGGTGTCTATGGCTACACCTTC. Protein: CASIAKGVYGYTF.

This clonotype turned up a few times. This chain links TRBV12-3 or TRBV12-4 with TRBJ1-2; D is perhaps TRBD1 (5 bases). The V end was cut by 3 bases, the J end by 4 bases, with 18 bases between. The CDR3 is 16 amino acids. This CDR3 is CASSLGPVESLYGYTF. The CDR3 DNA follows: TGTGCCAGCAGTTTGGGACCGGTGGAGTCCCTCTATGGCTACACCTTC.

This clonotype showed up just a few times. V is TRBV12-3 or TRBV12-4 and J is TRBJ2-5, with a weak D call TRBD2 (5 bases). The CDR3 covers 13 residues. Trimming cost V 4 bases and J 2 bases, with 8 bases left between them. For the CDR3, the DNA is TGTGCCAGCAGTTCGGACTTACAAGAGACCCAGTACTTC. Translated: CASSSDLQETQYF.

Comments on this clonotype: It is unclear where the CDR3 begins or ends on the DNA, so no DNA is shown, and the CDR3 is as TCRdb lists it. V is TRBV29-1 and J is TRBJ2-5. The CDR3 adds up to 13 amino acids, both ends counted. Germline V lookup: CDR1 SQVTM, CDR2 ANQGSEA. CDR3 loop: CSVDFRGMETQYF.

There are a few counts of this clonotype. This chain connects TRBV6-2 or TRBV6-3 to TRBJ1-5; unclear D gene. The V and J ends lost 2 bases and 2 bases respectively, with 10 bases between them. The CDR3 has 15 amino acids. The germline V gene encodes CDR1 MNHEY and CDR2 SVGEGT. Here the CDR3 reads CASSYVGMGNQPQHF. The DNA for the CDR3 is TGTGCCAGCAGTTACGTAGGGATGGGCAATCAGCCCCAGCATTTT.

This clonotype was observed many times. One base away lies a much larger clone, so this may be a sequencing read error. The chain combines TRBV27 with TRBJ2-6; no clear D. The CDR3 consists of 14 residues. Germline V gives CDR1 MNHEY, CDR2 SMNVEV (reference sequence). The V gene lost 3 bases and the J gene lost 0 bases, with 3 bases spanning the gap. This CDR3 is CASSFISGANVLTF. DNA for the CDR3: TGTGCCAGCAGTTTTATCTCTGGGGCCAACGTCCTGACTTTC.

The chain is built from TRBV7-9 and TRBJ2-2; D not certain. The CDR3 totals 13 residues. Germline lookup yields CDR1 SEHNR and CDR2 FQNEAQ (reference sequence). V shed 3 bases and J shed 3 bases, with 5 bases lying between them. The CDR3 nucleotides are TGTGCCAGCAGCTTTCTCGACACCGGGGAGCTGTTTTTT. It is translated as CASSFLDTGELFF.

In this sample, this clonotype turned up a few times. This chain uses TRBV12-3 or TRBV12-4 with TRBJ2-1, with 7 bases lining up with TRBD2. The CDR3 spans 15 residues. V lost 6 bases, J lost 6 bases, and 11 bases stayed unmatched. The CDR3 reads CASSLAGDPGNEQFF. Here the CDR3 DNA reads TGTGCCAGCAGCCTGGCGGGGGACCCGGGCAATGAGCAGTTCTTC.

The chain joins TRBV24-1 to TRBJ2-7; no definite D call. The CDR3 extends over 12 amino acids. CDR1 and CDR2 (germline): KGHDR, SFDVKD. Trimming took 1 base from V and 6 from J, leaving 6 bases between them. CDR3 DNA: TGTGCCACCAGTGATTTCTCGGGCGAGCAGTACTTC. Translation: CATSDFSGEQYF.

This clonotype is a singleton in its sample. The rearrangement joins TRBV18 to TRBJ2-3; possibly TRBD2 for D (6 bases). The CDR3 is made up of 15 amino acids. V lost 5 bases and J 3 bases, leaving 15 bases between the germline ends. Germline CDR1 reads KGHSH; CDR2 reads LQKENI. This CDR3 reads CASSAGRKATDTQYF. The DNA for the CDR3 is TGTGCCAGCTCAGCGGGGCGGAAGGCAACAGATACGCAGTATTTT.

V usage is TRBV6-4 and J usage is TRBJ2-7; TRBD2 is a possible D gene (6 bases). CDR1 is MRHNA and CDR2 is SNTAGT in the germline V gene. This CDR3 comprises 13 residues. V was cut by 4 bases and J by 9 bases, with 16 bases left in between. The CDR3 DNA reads TGTGCCAGCAGTGCCAGTGGAGGGGCCACGCAGTACTTC. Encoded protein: CASSASGGATQYF.

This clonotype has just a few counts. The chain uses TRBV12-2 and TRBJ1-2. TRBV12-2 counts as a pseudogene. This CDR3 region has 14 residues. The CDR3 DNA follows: TGTGCAAGTCGCTTAGCCCCATTAAGAGATGGCTACACCTTC. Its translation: CASRLAPLRDGYTF.

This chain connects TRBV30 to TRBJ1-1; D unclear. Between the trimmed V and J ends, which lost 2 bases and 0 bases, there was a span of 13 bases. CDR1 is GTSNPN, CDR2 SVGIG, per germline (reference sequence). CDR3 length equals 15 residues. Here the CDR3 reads CAWSKNELLNTEAFF. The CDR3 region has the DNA TGTGCCTGGAGTAAGAATGAGCTTTTGAACACTGAAGCTTTCTTT.

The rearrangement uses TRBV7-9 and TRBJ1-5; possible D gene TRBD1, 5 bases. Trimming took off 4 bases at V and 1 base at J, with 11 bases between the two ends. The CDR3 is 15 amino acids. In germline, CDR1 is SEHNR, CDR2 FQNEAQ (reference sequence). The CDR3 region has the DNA TGTGCCAGCAGCTCCCGGGACGTAAGCAATCAGCCCCAGCATTTT. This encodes CASSSRDVSNQPQHF.